The present TCR beta chain was sequenced within a study of blood T cell repertoires in COVID-19. About the research overall: The cDNA or gDNA used as material had been derived from T cells, B-cell-depleted T cells, or PBMCs.

The authors' processing: Amplified reference gene primers provided the basis for estimating nucleated cell counts. Using immunoSEQ multiplex PCR, the repertoire was profiled, and TCRdb retains in-frame clones only, with some absent. From that table come the V and J calls and clone size; the DNA was used to work out D and trimming. The data hold some 120,000 clones, with roughly 79% observed a single time. CDR3 length: 13 amino acids. The germline gives CDR1 SNHLY, CDR2 FYNNEI. The ends lost 6 bases at V and 5 bases at J; junction bases unmatched: 3. The rearrangement uses TRBV2 and TRBJ2-7, with 11 bases fitting TRBD2. Source material: peripheral blood. The receptor was isolated from a man between 65 and 85 years old with active or convalescent COVID-19. The CDR3 sequence is CASRTSGGNEQYF. CDR3 DNA sequence: TGTGCCAGCAGAACTAGCGGGGGAAACGAGCAGTACTTC.